The 5 T cell receptor beta chains below come from one sample, sequenced in a study of T cell repertoires in cytomegalovirus infection. A single record per CDR3 protein comes from TCRdb applying MiXCR to the reads. The repertoire has just over 300,000 distinct CDR3 sequences, about 17% of them found once; the top ten carry approximately 12%. The sequenced material came from PBMCs. The source is a human donor in good health (CMV status not recorded). Some clones in this sample may be carry-over from other donors' samples.

This clonotype has a handful of counts. Written as DNA, the CDR3 is TGTGCCAGCAGGTTAGGCGACAGGGGGAATCAGCCCCAGCATTTT. As protein: CASRLGDRGNQPQHF. J is TRBJ1-5 and V is TRBV28; 9 bases fit TRBD1. Germline CDR1 and CDR2: MDHEN and SYDVKM. CDR3 length: 15 amino acids. The V segment lost 6 bases and the J segment 4 bases; nucleotides outside the gene matches: 7.

Many counts were recorded for this clonotype. The chain links TRBV6-2 or TRBV6-3 to TRBJ1-2; 9 positions agree with TRBD1. The trim removed 5 bases at V and 5 bases at J, leaving 6 bases unmatched. Germline assignment: CDR1 MNHEY and CDR2 SVGEGT. CDR3 length: 14 residues. The CDR3 protein is CASSDYGTGYGYTF. The CDR3 coding sequence is TGTGCCAGCAGTGACTACGGGACAGGGTATGGCTACACCTTC.

The chain links TRBV19 to TRBJ2-1, with D perhaps TRBD2 (6 bases). The germline V gene has CDR1 LNHDA and CDR2 SQIVND (reference sequence). The length of the CDR3 is 16 residues. The V and J ends lost 0 bases and 4 bases respectively, with 13 bases between them. CDR3 sequence (DNA): TGTGCCAGTAGTATAGATCCATGGGCGGGATACAATGAGCAGTTCTTC. Residues: CASSIDPWAGYNEQFF. Combining the CDR3 with reference TRBV19 and TRBJ2-1 gives the whole variable domain DGGITQSPKYLFRKEGQNVTLSCEQNLNHDAMYWYRQDPGQGLRLIYYSQIVNDFQKGDIAEGYSVSREKKESFPLTVTSAQKNPTAFYLCASSIDPWAGYNEQFFGPGTRLTVL.

The chain is built from TRBV27 and TRBJ2-1; D is undetermined. The CDR3 totals 14 residues. Trimming cost V 5 bases and J 0 bases, with 8 bases left between them. Looked up from germline, CDR1 is MNHEY and CDR2 is SMNVEV (reference sequence). CDR3 region: CASSPFGSYNEQFF. In DNA form, the CDR3 reads TGTGCCAGCAGTCCATTTGGCTCCTACAATGAGCAGTTCTTC.

There are a few counts of this clonotype. The chain uses TRBV20-1 and TRBJ2-7; D unclear. CDR1 DFQATT and CDR2 SNEGSKA come from the germline V gene (reference sequence). The length of the CDR3 is 13 residues. Between the trimmed V and J ends, which lost 3 bases and 0 bases, there was a span of 9 bases. CDR3 bases: TGCAGTGCTAGGCCACGGAGCTCCTACGAGCAGTACTTC. It specifies CSARPRSSYEQYF.